Reported below is one T cell receptor (beta chain). The CDR3 runs 14 residues. After removal of 8 bases from V and 5 bases from J, the junction contained 9 bases not matched to a gene. Germline V gene sequence: CDR1 SGHRS, CDR2 YFSETQ. The data were produced by immunoSEQ multiplex PCR, yet TCRdb's version contains in-frame clones alone and is incomplete. The sample includes approximately 87,000 clones, 80% to 90% seen only once; the top ten take about a sixth. This specimen belongs to a study of blood T cell repertoires in COVID-19. Input material: peripheral blood. The TCR sequence derives from a woman older than 75 with acute or convalescent COVID-19. The chain uses TRBV5-1 and TRBJ2-5; TRBD1 matches at 10 bases. The CDR3 bases are TGCGCCAGTAAATTAGGGACAGGGGACGAGACCCAGTACTTC. Protein product: CASKLGTGDETQYF.